What follows is one T cell receptor beta chain and its context. Its matching antigen is unknown. These data come from a study of cytomegalovirus exposure and HLA in healthy donors. Whole-study findings and limits: A later analysis showed HLA-associated TCR beta chains outstripping equally common others in clonal expansion.

Primers included in the PCR were 60 Vbeta and 13 Jbeta primers. As processed by the authors: Per a later analysis, the number of unique TCR beta chains was some 80 million, of which about 10 million were shared. The table came from immunoSEQ multiplex PCR; TCRdb's copy has only in-frame clones and leaves some out. V and J calls and clone size are copied from that table; D and trimming were computed from the DNA. The sample shows approximately 40,000 clones, 82% of them seen only once. Trimming stripped 0 bases from V and 7 bases from J, with 10 bases between. From germline, CDR1 is KGHSH and CDR2 LQKENI. This CDR3 is built from 14 residues.

This chain links TRBV18 with TRBJ2-1; no clear D. Sequences were obtained from PBMCs. This clonotype originated in a woman younger than 35 in good health and CMV-seropositive. CDR3 sequence: CASSPPISLNEQFF. The DNA of the CDR3 is TGTGCCAGCTCACCACCTATATCCCTTAATGAGCAGTTCTTC.